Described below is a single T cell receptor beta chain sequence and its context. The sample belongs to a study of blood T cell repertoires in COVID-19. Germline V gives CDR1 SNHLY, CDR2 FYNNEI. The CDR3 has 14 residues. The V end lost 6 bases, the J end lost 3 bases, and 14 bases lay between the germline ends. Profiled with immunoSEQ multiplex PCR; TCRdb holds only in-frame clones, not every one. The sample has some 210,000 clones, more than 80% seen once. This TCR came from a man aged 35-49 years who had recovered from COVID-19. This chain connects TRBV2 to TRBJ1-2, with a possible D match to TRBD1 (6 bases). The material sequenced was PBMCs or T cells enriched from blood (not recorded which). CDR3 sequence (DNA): TGTGCCAGCAGGGACCGACAGGAGGACTATGGCTACACCTTC. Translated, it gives CASRDRQEDYGYTF.